This entry lists 6 T cell receptor beta chains sequenced from one sample in a study of cytomegalovirus exposure and HLA in healthy donors. Amplification used 60 Vbeta primers and 13 Jbeta primers. Profiling relied on immunoSEQ multiplex PCR, and the TCRdb table lists in-frame clones only, not all of them. The sample yields fewer than 150,000 clones, around 85% seen once. Specimen: PBMCs. These receptor sequences come from a woman in her twenties or thirties in good health and CMV-seropositive.

The rearrangement joins TRBV28 to TRBJ2-7; no clear D. The CDR3 extends over 13 amino acids. V lost 2 bases and J 8 bases, leaving 13 bases between the germline ends. CDR1 is MDHEN, CDR2 SYDVKM, per germline. The CDR3 region is CASSLRQNIKQYF. CDR3 nucleotides: TGTGCCAGCAGTTTACGACAAAACATTAAGCAGTACTTC.

The J gene is TRBJ1-3, the V gene TRBV10-3, with 8 bases matching TRBD1. V lost 4 bases to trimming and J lost 4 bases; unmatched junction nucleotides: 12. Per germline, CDR1 ENHRY and CDR2 SYGVKD. CDR3 length: 17 residues. This CDR3 reads CAISASPDRGGGNTIYF. CDR3 in DNA: TGTGCCATCAGTGCCTCCCCTGACAGGGGAGGAGGAAACACCATATATTTT.

This chain connects TRBV28 to TRBJ1-2, with D hard to call. V dropped 2 bases and J dropped 4 bases, with 5 bases sitting between them. There are 12 residues in the CDR3. Germline CDR1 reads MDHEN; CDR2 reads SYDVKM. CDR3 sequence (DNA): TGTGCCAGCAGTTTAGGCTTCTATGGCTACACCTTC. This gives the protein CASSLGFYGYTF.

This sequence joins TRBV5-1 and TRBJ2-5; possible D gene TRBD2, 5 bases. Trimming stripped 0 bases from V and 3 bases from J, with 6 bases between. Germline assignment: CDR1 SGHRS and CDR2 YFSETQ. The CDR3 sequence is 13 residues long. CDR3 nucleotides: TGCGCCAGCAGCTTGGAGGGAGAAGAGACCCAGTACTTC. Amino acid sequence: CASSLEGEETQYF.

This clone was seen once. V gene TRBV28 combines with J gene TRBJ1-5, with D perhaps TRBD1 (5 bases). This CDR3 has 14 amino acids. Germline loops: CDR1 MDHEN, CDR2 SYDVKM. V lost 2 bases and J lost 6, with 11 bases in between. DNA for the CDR3: TGTGCCAGCAGTTTAGGGGGGATTGGTCAGCCCCAGCATTTT. It translates to CASSLGGIGQPQHF. Full variable domain (rest looked up from reference TRBV28 and TRBJ1-5): DVKVTQSSRYLVKRTGEKVFLECVQDMDHENMFWYRQDPGLGLRLIYFSYDVKMKEKGDIPEGYSVSREKKERFSLILESASTNQTSMYLCASSLGGIGQPQHFGDGTRLSIL.

The J gene is TRBJ1-1, the V gene TRBV5-1, with no clear D. Germline V gives CDR1 SGHRS, CDR2 YFSETQ. Trimming stripped 2 bases from V and 3 bases from J, with 11 bases between. This CDR3 region has 14 residues. CDR3 sequence: CASSFTGRDTEAFF. The CDR3 coding sequence is TGCGCCAGCAGCTTCACGGGTCGGGACACTGAAGCTTTCTTT.